This TCR beta chain stems from a study of low-dose radiotherapy and immunotherapy resistance in tumors. Study overall: A total of 6.5 Gy was given to Cohort 1 as 0.5 Gy per fraction every 2 weeks. Intravenous ipilimumab 1 mg/kg every six weeks was given with nivolumab 240 mg every two weeks.

Sample time point: before trial treatment. Patients eligible had advanced solid tumors without tumor-infiltrating lymphocytes. TRAV- and TRBV-specific primers were used for first-strand cDNA, which covered alpha and beta chains. For amplifying TCRs, the PCR ran for about 20 cycles with Phusion, which was used together with a constant-region primer and the adapter on the V primers. The mRNA that was isolated underwent amplification by in vitro transcription. TCRdb used MiXCR to reprocess the reads, holding one entry per CDR3 protein. The sample lists under 95,000 distinct CDR3 sequences, 18% occurring once. This clonotype appeared many times. Germline assignment: CDR1 LNHDA and CDR2 SQIVND (reference sequence). The junction had 4 bases not matched to a gene; V was cut back by 4 bases and J by 6 bases. There are 13 residues in the CDR3.

The V gene is TRBV19, the J gene TRBJ2-3; 7 bases agree with TRBD1. The TCR sequence derives from a male donor with prostate cancer. Source: PBMCs, taken before treatment. CDR3 sequence (DNA): TGTGCCAGTAGTACATACAGGGGCGATACGCAGTATTTT. Amino acids: CASSTYRGDTQYF.